One and the same sample provided the 6 T cell receptor beta chains below, sequenced in a study of T cell changes during pregnancy in multiple sclerosis (dated by TCRdb to about 2019). The library was built by means of the immunoSEQ multiplex PCR assay. What TCRdb holds here is the immuneACCESS table cut down to in-frame rearrangements. Part of the clones is not present; checked against another copy, under half of the missing clones reflect an unresolved V gene, and the others are unexplained. For this sample there are approximately 24,000 clones; around nine tenths appear just once. The ten largest clones take up 9.4% of the sample. Sequenced here: CD8+ T cells from peripheral blood mononuclear cells, sampled in the third trimester of pregnancy. Receptor source: a female donor in good health, enrolled as a control in a pregnancy study.

The V and J genes are TRBV28 and TRBJ2-5; D is undetermined. V was clipped by 1 base and J by 5 bases, with 11 bases between them. The CDR3 contains 14 residues. Germline CDR1 MDHEN, CDR2 SYDVKM. CDR3 in DNA: TGTGCCAGCAGTTTATTTGGTGAGGAGGAGACCCAGTACTTC. This encodes CASSLFGEEETQYF.

The chain recombines TRBV19 with TRBJ2-7, with 11 bases that match TRBD1. Germline trimming cut 3 bases from V and 6 bases from J; bases unmatched to any gene: 7. This CDR3 is 15 amino acids long. Germline V gene lookup returns CDR1 LNHDA and CDR2 SQIVND (reference sequence). The chain's CDR3 is CASSITGQGALEQYF. In DNA, the CDR3 is TGTGCCAGTAGTATTACTGGACAGGGGGCCCTCGAGCAGTACTTC. Complete variable domain (other parts from reference TRBV19 and TRBJ2-7): DGGITQSPKYLFRKEGQNVTLSCEQNLNHDAMYWYRQDPGQGLRLIYYSQIVNDFQKGDIAEGYSVSREKKESFPLTVTSAQKNPTAFYLCASSITGQGALEQYFGPGTRLTVT.

The J gene is TRBJ1-3, the V gene TRBV4-1, with TRBD1 matching 8 bases. Germline loops: CDR1 MGHRA, CDR2 YSYEKL. With V trimmed by 3 bases and J by 4 bases, 11 bases remained unmatched. This CDR3 has 17 residues. The DNA of the CDR3 is TGCGCCAGCAGCCAGAGAGACAGGGGACGTCTCGGAAACACCATATATTTT. It codes for CASSQRDRGRLGNTIYF.

A note on this clone: The identical CDR3 is also encoded by other nucleotide sequences in the sample. The V gene is TRBV19, the J gene TRBJ1-1, with D hard to call. The V gene's germline CDR1 is LNHDA and CDR2 SQIVND (reference sequence). There are 13 residues in the CDR3. V gave up 2 bases and J gave up 1 base, with 5 bases separating them. The CDR3 reads CASSISGNTEAFF. The CDR3 coding sequence is TGTGCCAGTAGTATATCAGGGAACACTGAAGCTTTCTTT.

By its share, this clone is large (0.1 to 1%). The chain employs TRBV27 and TRBJ1-1; D gene uncertain. Germline CDR1 reads MNHEY; CDR2 reads SMNVEV (reference sequence). Deletions cut 4 bases from V and 6 bases from J, with 9 bases between. This CDR3 has 12 amino acids. In DNA form, the CDR3 reads TGTGCCAGCAGTTCATTAGGAGCTGAAGCTTTCTTT. It is translated as CASSSLGAEAFF.

The J gene is TRBJ1-2, the V gene TRBV27; D perhaps matches TRBD1 (5 bases). Germline CDR1 and CDR2: MNHEY and SMNVEV (reference sequence). Between the trimmed V and J ends, which lost 7 bases and 5 bases, there was a span of 20 bases. The CDR3 runs 15 residues. The CDR3 nucleotides are TGTGCCAGCACCTCGAGGGGAGGGGATCGATATGGCTACACCTTC. It codes for CASTSRGGDRYGYTF.